This paragraph covers one T cell receptor (beta chain) sequence. No antigen is known for it. TCRdb's copy holds only in-frame clones and misses some; the assay was immunoSEQ multiplex PCR. The sample yields more than 1,200,000 clones, less than 99% seen once. This entry comes from a study of shared clonotypes between healthy human individuals. Study-level points and caveats: Naive subsets generally exceeded memory subsets in estimated richness.

Germline V gene sequence: CDR1 ENHRY, CDR2 SYGVKD. The ends were cut back, 3 bases at V and 1 base at J, with 10 bases in the middle. The CDR3 sequence is 14 residues long. The chain links TRBV10-3 to TRBJ2-7, with D possibly being TRBD2 (6 bases). Sequencing was performed on naive CD4+ T cells sorted from blood. Specified subset: CD45RA+ positively selected. The sequence was obtained from a man between 25 and 39 years old in good health. CDR3 in DNA: TGTGCCATCAGTGAAGAGCGGGCTTCCTACGAGCAGTACTTC. Translation gives CAISEERASYEQYF.